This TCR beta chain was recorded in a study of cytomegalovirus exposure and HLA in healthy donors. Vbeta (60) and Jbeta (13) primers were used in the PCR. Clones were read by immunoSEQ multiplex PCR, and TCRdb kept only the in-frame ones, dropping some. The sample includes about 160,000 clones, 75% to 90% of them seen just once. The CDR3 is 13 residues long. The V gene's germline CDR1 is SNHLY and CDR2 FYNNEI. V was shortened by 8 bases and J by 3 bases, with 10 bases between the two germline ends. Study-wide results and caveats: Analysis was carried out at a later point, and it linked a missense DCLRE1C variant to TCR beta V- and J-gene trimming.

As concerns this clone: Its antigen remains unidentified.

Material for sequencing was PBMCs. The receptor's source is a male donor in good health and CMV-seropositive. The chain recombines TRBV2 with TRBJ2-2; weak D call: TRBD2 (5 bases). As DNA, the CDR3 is TGTGCCAGCGGAGCGGAATACACCGGGGAGCTGTTTTTT. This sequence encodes CASGAEYTGELFF.